The entry below describes one T cell receptor (beta chain). The data belong to a study of blood T cell repertoires in COVID-19. About the study: The United States, Italy and Spain supplied acute and convalescent COVID-19 samples.

Original processing methods: For nucleated cells, counts were estimated from reference gene primer amplification. This table comes from immunoSEQ multiplex PCR, and its TCRdb copy is limited to in-frame clones, with some not included. V and J calls and clone size are copied from that table; D and trimming were computed from the DNA. The data contain more than 200,000 clones, 80% to 90% of them singletons. The CDR3 runs 14 residues. Germline V gene data show CDR1 as SGHTA and CDR2 as FQGTGA. The V end lost 5 bases, the J end lost 4 bases, and 14 bases lay between the germline ends. The specimen was peripheral blood. This chain joins TRBV7-3 and TRBJ2-5; D might be TRBD2 (5 bases). This receptor was obtained from a man in his forties or fifties with COVID-19, enrolled during active disease. CDR3 in DNA: TGTGCCAGCAGCCCAAGTCGGACTGGAGAGACCCAGTACTTC. It encodes CASSPSRTGETQYF.